These 4 T cell receptor beta chains were sequenced from one sample in a study of identical twins. TCRdb re-analysed the 5' RACE reads in MiXCR, keeping a single row per CDR3 protein. The table includes some 210,000 distinct CDR3 sequences, about a sixth detected once. These data also formed part of another study, on T cells expressing NK-cell markers.

The sequencing sample was made of CD8+ T cells sorted from blood. The receptors derive from a woman aged 18-29 years in good health.

This clonotype was observed many times. The J gene is TRBJ2-1, the V gene TRBV4-1, with 9 bases fitting TRBD1. V trimming: 2 bases; J trimming: 8 bases; junction bases outside the gene matches: 13. Looked up from germline, CDR1 is MGHRA and CDR2 is YSYEKL. This CDR3 has 17 residues. CDR3 nucleotides: TGCGCCAGCAGCCAAAGCCCCCCTGGACAGGGGAGGGATGAGCAGTTCTTC. Its protein is CASSQSPPGQGRDEQFF.

The chain joins TRBV5-6 to TRBJ2-2; unclear D gene. From germline, CDR1 is SGHDT and CDR2 YYEEEE. The CDR3 is made up of 12 amino acids. V gave up 5 bases and J gave up 6 bases, with 8 bases separating them. The DNA of the CDR3 is TGTGCCAGCAGACTTGGGCCCGGGGAGCTGTTTTTT. The encoded protein is CASRLGPGELFF.

The chain combines TRBV7-9 with TRBJ2-1; D possibly corresponds to TRBD1 (5 bases). In germline, CDR1 is SEHNR, CDR2 FQNEAQ (reference sequence). The CDR3 length is 15 residues. V was clipped by 7 bases and J by 4 bases, with 17 bases between them. The CDR3 loop reads CASTAPRALYNEQFF. In nucleotides, the CDR3 is TGTGCCAGCACCGCTCCCAGGGCCCTTTACAATGAGCAGTTCTTC.

The CDR3 bases are TGTGCCAGCAGTTTTTATGGGAGCGATGAGCAGTTCTTC. This sequence encodes CASSFYGSDEQFF. This chain links TRBV12-3 or TRBV12-4 with TRBJ2-1; D may be TRBD2 (5 bases). V gave up 3 bases and J gave up 8 bases, with 11 bases separating them. The CDR3 covers 13 residues.